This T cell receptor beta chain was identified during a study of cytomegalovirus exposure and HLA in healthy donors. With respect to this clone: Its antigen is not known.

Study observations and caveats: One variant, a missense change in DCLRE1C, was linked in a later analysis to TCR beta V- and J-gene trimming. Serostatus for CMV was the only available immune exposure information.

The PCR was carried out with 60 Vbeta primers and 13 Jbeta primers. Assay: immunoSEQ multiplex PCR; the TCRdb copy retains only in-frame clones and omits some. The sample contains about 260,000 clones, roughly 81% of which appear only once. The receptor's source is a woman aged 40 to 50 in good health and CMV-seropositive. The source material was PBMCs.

CDR3 DNA sequence: TGTGCCACCAGCAGAGGCCTGGGACAGAAAGAGACCCAGTACTTC. It translates to CATSRGLGQKETQYF. The J gene is TRBJ2-5, the V gene TRBV15, with TRBD1 matching 7 bases. J was trimmed by 3 bases and V by 1 base; bases with no gene match: 5. Looked up from germline, CDR1 is LNHNV and CDR2 is YYDKDF (reference sequence). This CDR3 is 15 amino acids long.